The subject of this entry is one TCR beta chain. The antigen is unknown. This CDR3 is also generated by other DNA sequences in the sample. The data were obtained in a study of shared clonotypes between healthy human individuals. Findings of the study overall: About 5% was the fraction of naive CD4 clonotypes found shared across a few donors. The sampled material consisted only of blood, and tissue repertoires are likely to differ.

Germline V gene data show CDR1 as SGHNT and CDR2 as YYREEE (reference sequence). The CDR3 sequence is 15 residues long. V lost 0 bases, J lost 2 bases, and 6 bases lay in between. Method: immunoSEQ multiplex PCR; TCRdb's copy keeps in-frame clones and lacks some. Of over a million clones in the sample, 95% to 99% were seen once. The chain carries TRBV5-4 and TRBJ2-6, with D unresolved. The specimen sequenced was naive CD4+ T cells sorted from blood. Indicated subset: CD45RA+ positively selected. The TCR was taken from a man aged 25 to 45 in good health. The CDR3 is CASSLDRAGANVLTF. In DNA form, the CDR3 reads TGTGCCAGCAGCTTGGACCGGGCTGGGGCCAACGTCCTGACTTTC.